One and the same sample provided the 16 T cell receptor beta chains below, sequenced in a study of blood T cell repertoires in COVID-19. TCRdb keeps only in-frame clones here, not all; method: immunoSEQ multiplex PCR. The sample contains about 33,000 clones, 88% of which appear only once. Sequences were obtained from peripheral blood. The receptors shown here come from a human donor in a cohort sampled during active COVID-19.

V usage is TRBV14 and J usage is TRBJ2-1; D possibly corresponds to TRBD1 (6 bases). Per the germline V gene, CDR1 is SGHDN and CDR2 is FVKESK. V was cut by 4 bases and J by 7 bases, with 23 bases left in between. The CDR3 covers 17 residues. CDR3 DNA sequence: TGTGCCAGCAGCCTCCGCACTCTGCTGACAAGGGGGAATGAGCAGTTCTTC. Protein: CASSLRTLLTRGNEQFF.

The chain combines TRBV12-3 or TRBV12-4 with TRBJ1-2; D uncertain. This CDR3 is 13 amino acids long. V was trimmed by 6 bases and J by 1 base, leaving 9 bases between them. CDR3 DNA: TGTGCCAGCAGCCTGACTCGTAACTATGGCTACACCTTC. Translated: CASSLTRNYGYTF.

The chain recombines TRBV14 with TRBJ2-3; 9 bases agree with TRBD1. Germline V gene lookup returns CDR1 SGHDN and CDR2 FVKESK. The length of the CDR3 is 16 residues. The ends lost 3 bases at V and 2 bases at J; junction bases unmatched: 6. Here the CDR3 reads CASSQWTGVFTDTQYF. CDR3 DNA sequence: TGTGCCAGCAGCCAGTGGACAGGGGTCTTCACAGATACGCAGTATTTT.

The V and J genes are TRBV7-2 and TRBJ2-3; a possible D gene is TRBD2 (6 bases). Germline values: CDR1 SGHTA, CDR2 FQGNSA. CDR3 length: 15 residues. The V end lost 2 bases, the J end lost 3 bases, and 12 bases lay between the germline ends. CDR3 amino acids: CASSLPGVETDTQYF. CDR3 DNA sequence: TGTGCCAGCAGCTTACCGGGGGTGGAGACAGATACGCAGTATTTT.

The V call is TRBV5-6, the J call TRBJ2-7; D might be TRBD1 (5 bases). The germline CDR1 and CDR2 sequences are SGHDT and YYEEEE. The V end lost 0 bases, the J end lost 5 bases, and 6 bases lay between the germline ends. The CDR3 loop spans 12 amino acids. The CDR3 region has the DNA TGTGCCAGCAGCTTGGTAGGGGACGAGCAGTACTTC. It is translated as CASSLVGDEQYF.

The V and J genes are TRBV2 and TRBJ2-4, with 15 positions matching TRBD2. Germline CDR1 and CDR2: SNHLY and FYNNEI. There are 18 residues in the CDR3. J gave up 0 bases and V 6 bases, and 6 bases lay outside the gene matches. The CDR3: CASSHGLAGGVAKNIQYF. As DNA, the CDR3 is TGTGCCAGCAGCCACGGACTAGCGGGGGGGGTAGCCAAAAACATTCAGTACTTC.

This chain uses TRBV7-2 with TRBJ2-1, with D perhaps matching TRBD2 (6 bases). In germline, CDR1 is SGHTA, CDR2 FQGNSA. CDR3 length: 16 residues. V lost 2 bases, J lost 15 bases, and 26 bases lay in between. The CDR3 region is CASSLMGGKGRDARFF. DNA of the CDR3: TGTGCCAGCAGCTTAATGGGAGGAAAGGGCAGGGACGCCCGGTTCTTC.

The chain has TRBV7-9 and TRBJ1-2, with 7 bases matching TRBD1. CDR1 is SEHNR and CDR2 is FQNEAQ in the germline V gene (reference sequence). The V and J ends lost 2 bases and 8 bases, in that order; junction bases with no gene match: 8. The CDR3 totals 14 residues. In DNA, the CDR3 is TGTGCCAGCAGCTTAAAACAGGGGACTTGGGGCTACACCTTC. Protein product: CASSLKQGTWGYTF.

The V gene is TRBV28, the J gene TRBJ2-5; D is possibly TRBD1 (6 bases). V lost 5 bases to trimming and J lost 10 bases, with 17 bases between them. CDR1 and CDR2 from the germline V gene are MDHEN and SYDVKM. This CDR3 has 13 amino acids. The CDR3 region is CASSPGTFSRQYF. CDR3 DNA sequence: TGTGCCAGCAGTCCGGGGACATTTTCACGCCAGTACTTC. The entire variable domain, with the rest obtained from reference TRBV28 and TRBJ2-5, is as follows: DVKVTQSSRYLVKRTGEKVFLECVQDMDHENMFWYRQDPGLGLRLIYFSYDVKMKEKGDIPEGYSVSREKKERFSLILESASTNQTSMYLCASSPGTFSRQYFGPGTRLLVL.

The rearrangement links TRBV12-5 to TRBJ1-5; D is unresolved. Trimming took off 5 bases at V and 5 bases at J, with 10 bases between the two ends. CDR1 is LGHNT, CDR2 FRNRAP, per germline. The CDR3 is made up of 13 amino acids. The DNA of the CDR3 is TGTGCTAGTGGTCTTCACTCTGATCAGCCCCAGCATTTT. Translation gives CASGLHSDQPQHF.

The V call is TRBV28, the J call TRBJ2-1, with 9 bases identical to TRBD2. Germline CDR1 reads MDHEN; CDR2 reads SYDVKM. Germline trimming cut 2 bases from V and 6 bases from J; bases unmatched to any gene: 8. This CDR3 is 16 amino acids long. The CDR3 loop reads CASSLPLGGRANEQFF. Here the CDR3 DNA reads TGTGCCAGCAGTTTACCTTTGGGCGGGAGGGCCAATGAGCAGTTCTTC.

This clone showed up just a few times. The chain couples TRBV5-1 to TRBJ1-1; no definite D call. With 2 bases removed from V and 4 bases from J, the gap between germline ends came to 6 bases. The CDR3 is made up of 12 amino acids. The germline V gene has CDR1 SGHRS and CDR2 YFSETQ. The CDR3 DNA reads TGCGCCAGCAGCTTTTCAGGCACTGAAGCTTTCTTT. Its protein is CASSFSGTEAFF.

The V call is TRBV13, the J call TRBJ1-2; D may be TRBD1 (5 bases). The germline CDR1 and CDR2 sequences are PRHDT and FYEKMQ (reference sequence). V was cut by 5 bases and J by 6 bases, with 22 bases left in between. This CDR3 comprises 16 residues. The CDR3: CASSHRGPGGGDGYTF. DNA of the CDR3: TGTGCCAGCAGCCACCGGGGCCCAGGAGGAGGGGATGGCTACACCTTC.

This chain connects TRBV7-2 to TRBJ2-1; 9 bases line up with TRBD2. From germline, CDR1 is SGHTA and CDR2 FQGNSA. This CDR3 is 15 amino acids long. Germline trimming cut 4 bases from V and 3 bases from J; bases unmatched to any gene: 4. The chain's CDR3 is CASSSLAGGYNEQFF. As DNA, the CDR3 is TGTGCCAGCAGCTCACTAGCGGGTGGCTACAATGAGCAGTTCTTC.

The chain carries TRBV11-2 and TRBJ2-5; tentative D call: TRBD1 (6 bases). The V and J ends lost 5 bases and 1 base respectively, with 14 bases between them. The CDR3 is made up of 15 amino acids. CDR1 is SGHAT, CDR2 FQNNGV, per germline. CDR3 in amino acids: CASSPWGRAQETQYF. The CDR3 coding sequence is TGTGCCAGCAGCCCCTGGGGGCGGGCCCAAGAGACCCAGTACTTC.

This chain links TRBV5-1 with TRBJ2-3; TRBD2 matches at 11 bases. The V gene's germline CDR1 is SGHRS and CDR2 YFSETQ. J was trimmed by 1 base and V by 0 bases; bases with no gene match: 7. The length of the CDR3 is 18 residues. CDR3 sequence: CASSLGLAGFIGTDTQYF. As DNA, the CDR3 is TGCGCCAGCAGCTTGGGACTAGCGGGGTTCATCGGCACAGATACGCAGTATTTT.